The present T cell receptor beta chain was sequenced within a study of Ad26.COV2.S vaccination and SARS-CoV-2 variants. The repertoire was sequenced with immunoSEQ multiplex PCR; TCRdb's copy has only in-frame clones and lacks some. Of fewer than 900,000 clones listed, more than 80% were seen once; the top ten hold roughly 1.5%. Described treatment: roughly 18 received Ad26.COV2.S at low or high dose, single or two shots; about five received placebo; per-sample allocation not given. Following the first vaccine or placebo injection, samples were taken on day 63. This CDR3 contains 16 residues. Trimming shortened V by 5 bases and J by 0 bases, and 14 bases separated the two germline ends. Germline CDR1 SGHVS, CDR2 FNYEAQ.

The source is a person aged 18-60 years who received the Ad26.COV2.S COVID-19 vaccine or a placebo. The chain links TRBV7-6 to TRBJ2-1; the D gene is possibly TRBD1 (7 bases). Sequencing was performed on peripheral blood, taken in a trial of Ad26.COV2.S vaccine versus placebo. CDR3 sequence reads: CASSTRDSISYNEQFF. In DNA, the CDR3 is TGTGCCAGCAGCACGCGGGACAGCATCTCCTACAATGAGCAGTTCTTC. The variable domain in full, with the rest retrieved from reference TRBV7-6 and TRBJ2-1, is GAGVSQSPRYKVTKRGQDVALRCDPISGHVSLYWYRQALGQGPEFLTYFNYEAQQDKSGLPNDRFSAERPEGSISTLTIQRTEQRDSAMYRCASSTRDSISYNEQFFGPGTRLTVL.